The clone carrying this T cell receptor (beta chain) was detected a few times. The antigen is undetermined. Each CDR3 protein gets one entry after TCRdb re-called the 5' RACE reads with MiXCR. The repertoire holds about 54,000 distinct CDR3 sequences, with about 15% as singletons. Whole-study findings and limits: Tumor Tregs overlapped most with tumor, then blood, naive CD4+ cells. The TCR gene usage of tumor memory CD4+ T cells clustered together with blood and lymph node memory CD4+ cells and with lymph node naive CD4+ cells.

This clonotype was sampled from a female donor with breast cancer. Source material: naive CD4+ T cells sorted from blood. The subset: naive CD4+ T cells, CD4+CD45RA+CD25-.

CDR3 amino acids: CATSRDYGSGRASYNEQFF. CDR3 nucleotides: TGTGCCACCAGCAGAGATTATGGGAGCGGGAGGGCCTCCTACAATGAGCAGTTCTTC. The V call is TRBV15, the J call TRBJ2-1; 10 positions agree with TRBD2. The J segment lost 0 bases and the V segment lost 0 bases, leaving 8 bases of the junction unmatched. CDR1 LNHNV and CDR2 YYDKDF come from the germline V gene (reference sequence). The CDR3 has 19 residues.